This TCR beta chain derives from a study of cytomegalovirus exposure and HLA in healthy donors. The CDR3 contains 14 residues. Germline assignment: CDR1 LNHNV and CDR2 YYDKDF (reference sequence). J lost 8 bases, V lost 0 bases, and 5 bases had no gene match. The study ran its PCR with 60 Vbeta and 13 Jbeta primers. Profiled with immunoSEQ multiplex PCR; TCRdb holds only in-frame clones, not every one. The top ten clones hold approximately 1.3% of a sample with 150,000 to 200,000 clones, about 64% of them seen once. V usage is TRBV15 and J usage is TRBJ1-2; 8 nucleotides agree with TRBD1. The sample consisted of PBMCs. The receptor was derived from a man aged 50 to 60 in good health and CMV-seronegative. The CDR3 loop is CATSRDRTGWGYTF. The CDR3 DNA reads TGTGCCACCAGCAGAGACCGGACAGGGTGGGGCTACACCTTC.